The present T cell receptor (beta chain) was sequenced within a study of blood T cell repertoires in COVID-19. Study background: Sites in the United States, Italy and Spain provided acute and convalescent COVID-19 samples. In each case, the material was cDNA or gDNA derived from T cells, B-cell-depleted T cells, or PBMCs.

Original data processing: For nucleated cells, counts were estimated from reference gene primer amplification. Sequenced by immunoSEQ multiplex PCR; TCRdb stores in-frame clones only, minus some. From that table come the V and J calls and clone size; the DNA was used to work out D and trimming. Of under 350,000 clones in the sample, around 78% were seen once. The CDR3 length is 15 residues. Deletions cut 4 bases from V and 6 bases from J, with 20 bases between. The V gene's germline CDR1 is SGDLS and CDR2 YYNGEE. The clonotype was recovered from a man in his fifties or sixties who had recovered from COVID-19. Material for sequencing was peripheral blood. The chain is built from TRBV9 and TRBJ2-7; a weak D match, TRBD1 (6 bases). CDR3 loop: CASSPDRPRVGEQYF. The CDR3 nucleotides are TGTGCCAGCAGCCCCGACAGGCCAAGGGTGGGCGAGCAGTACTTC.